Described below is a single TCR beta chain sequence and its context. Its antigen remains unidentified. CDR3 length equals 12 residues. V was pared by 6 bases and J by 6 bases, with 8 bases between. From germline, CDR1 is SNHLY and CDR2 FYNNEI. This record comes from a study of shared clonotypes between healthy human individuals. Repertoires were generated with immunoSEQ multiplex PCR, while TCRdb's copy carries only in-frame clones and drops some. The sample has roughly 2.6 million clones, about 92% seen once; the top ten hold around 0.14%. General observations from the study: Naive subsets generally had larger estimated richness than memory subsets.

Healthy HIV-negative adults with no recent acute infections or vaccinations were recruited as donors. The material sequenced was naive CD4+ T cells sorted from blood. Subset reported: CD45RA+ positively selected. The rearrangement uses TRBV2 and TRBJ2-2, with TRBD1 as a possible D gene (6 bases). The receptor comes from a man aged 18-30 years in good health. The DNA for the CDR3 is TGTGCCAGCAGGCAGGGGTCCGGGGAGCTGTTTTTT. Its protein is CASRQGSGELFF.